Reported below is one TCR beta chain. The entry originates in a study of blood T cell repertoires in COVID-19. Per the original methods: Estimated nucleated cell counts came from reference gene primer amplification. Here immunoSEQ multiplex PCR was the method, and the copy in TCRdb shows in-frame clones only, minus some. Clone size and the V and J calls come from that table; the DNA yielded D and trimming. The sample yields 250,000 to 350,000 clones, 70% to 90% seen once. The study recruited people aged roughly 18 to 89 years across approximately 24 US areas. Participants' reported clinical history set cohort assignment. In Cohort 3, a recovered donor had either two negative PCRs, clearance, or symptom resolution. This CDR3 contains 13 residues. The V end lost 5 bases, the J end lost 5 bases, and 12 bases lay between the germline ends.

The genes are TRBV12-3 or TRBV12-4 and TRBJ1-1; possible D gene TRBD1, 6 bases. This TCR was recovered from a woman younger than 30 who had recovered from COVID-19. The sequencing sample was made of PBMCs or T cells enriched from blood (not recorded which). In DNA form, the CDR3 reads TGTGCCAGCAGTCTAATACAGGGAACTGAAGCTTTCTTT. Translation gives CASSLIQGTEAFF.